This T cell receptor beta chain came from a study of T cell responses to AZD1222 COVID-19 vaccine. Broader study findings: Females made up more of the donors, who were largely white British, and clonal diversity may have come out too low. Repertoires in all cases were sampled only once the peak T cell response had passed.

In regard to this clone: As yet, its antigen is unknown.

TCRdb's copy holds only in-frame clones and misses some; the assay was immunoSEQ multiplex PCR. The table includes under 200,000 clones, approximately 90% detected once. CDR1 and CDR2 (germline): LNHDA, SQIVND (reference sequence). This CDR3 is built from 13 residues. V lost 3 bases, J lost 6 bases, and 12 bases lay in between. The TCR was taken from an adult who received the MenACWY meningococcal vaccine as a control. The material was peripheral blood, obtained 28 days after the second dose of the MenACWY control vaccine. V is TRBV19 and J is TRBJ2-7, with D possibly called TRBD1 or TRBD2 (5 bases each). DNA of the CDR3: TGTGCCAGTAGTATCTCGGGACCCAGCGAGCAGTACTTC. The encoded protein is CASSISGPSEQYF.